These 6 T cell receptor beta chains were sequenced from one sample in a study of T cell responses to AZD1222 COVID-19 vaccine. Method: immunoSEQ multiplex PCR; TCRdb's copy keeps in-frame clones and lacks some. Of approximately 100,000 clones in the sample, 85% were seen once. The material was peripheral blood, obtained 28 days after the second AZD1222 dose. These receptors were obtained from an adult who received the AZD1222 COVID-19 vaccine.

The count of this clone is one. The chain uses TRBV13 and TRBJ1-6; D remains ambiguous. Trimming cost V 3 bases and J 6 bases, with 9 bases left between them. This CDR3 is built from 14 residues. Germline V CDR1 and CDR2: PRHDT, FYEKMQ (reference sequence). The CDR3 nucleotides read TGTGCCAGCAGCTTCAAGGAAACTAATTCACCCCTCCACTTT. Its translation is CASSFKETNSPLHF.

This sequence joins TRBV11-3 and TRBJ2-7, with D uncertain. The CDR3 consists of 13 residues. The germline CDR1 and CDR2 sequences are SGHNT and YENEEA. V lost 9 bases and J lost 3, with 15 bases in between. The CDR3 DNA is TGTGCCAGTGCACCGGAATTGAACTACGAGCAGTACTTC. Protein sequence: CASAPELNYEQYF.

The rearrangement links TRBV5-1 to TRBJ2-7; 10 bases line up with TRBD1. Trimming at V came to 9 bases and at J to 12 bases, leaving 12 bases not matched to a gene. The CDR3 is 12 residues long. The germline gives CDR1 SGHRS, CDR2 YFSETQ. The CDR3 DNA sequence: TGCGCCACGGGGCTGGGACAGGGGATCGTGTACTTC. It specifies CATGLGQGIVYF.

The chain couples TRBV28 to TRBJ1-3, with a weak D call TRBD1 (6 bases). V lost 8 bases to trimming and J lost 3 bases, with 14 bases between them. Germline V gives CDR1 MDHEN, CDR2 SYDVKM. This CDR3 is 14 amino acids long. The CDR3 region is CASSSTGNGNTIYF. The CDR3 DNA follows: TGTGCCAGCTCCTCTACAGGGAATGGAAACACCATATATTTT.

Here the CDR3 reads CASSPGTSGRGFYEQFF. The CDR3 DNA follows: TGTGCCAGCAGCCCCGGGACTAGCGGGAGAGGTTTCTATGAGCAGTTCTTC. The gene calls are TRBV7-9 and TRBJ2-1; 14 nucleotides align to TRBD2. This CDR3 has 17 amino acids. V lost 5 bases to trimming and J lost 8 bases; unmatched junction nucleotides: 11. CDR1 SEHNR and CDR2 FQNEAQ come from the germline V gene (reference sequence).

This clone was found a few times. This chain connects TRBV6-1 to TRBJ2-5; 8 nucleotides align to TRBD2. Germline trimming cut 2 bases from V and 9 bases from J; bases unmatched to any gene: 14. The CDR3 is made up of 16 amino acids. Germline V gene data show CDR1 as MNHNS and CDR2 as SASEGT. The CDR3 is CASSELYRASGFPQYF. In DNA form, the CDR3 reads TGTGCCAGCAGTGAATTATATCGGGCTAGCGGGTTTCCCCAGTACTTC.